Below are 21 T cell receptor beta chains sequenced from a single sample in a study of shared clonotypes between healthy human individuals. This table comes from immunoSEQ multiplex PCR, and its TCRdb copy is limited to in-frame clones, with some not included. The data contain about 1.1 million clones, approximately 80% of them singletons. The sequenced material came from memory CD4+ T cells from PBMCs. Documented subset: CD45RA-negative fraction. The source is a man aged 18 to 29 in good health. Some clones in this sample may be carry-over from other donors' samples.

The rearrangement uses TRBV11-3 and TRBJ2-1; no clear D gene. The germline V gene encodes CDR1 SGHNT and CDR2 YENEEA. The CDR3 totals 16 residues. Trimming cost V 3 bases and J 0 bases, with 12 bases left between them. The CDR3 loop is CASSLGVVGSYNEQFF. In nucleotides, the CDR3 is TGTGCCAGCAGCTTGGGTGTGGTTGGCTCCTACAATGAGCAGTTCTTC.

This clone was observed a single time. The CDR3 region is CASSSGTGGPGELFF. CDR3 DNA: TGCGCCAGCAGCTCAGGGACAGGTGGGCCCGGGGAGCTGTTTTTT. The chain employs TRBV5-1 and TRBJ2-2; 8 nucleotides align to TRBD1. The CDR3 extends over 15 amino acids. V shed 3 bases and J 6 bases; nucleotides not matched to a gene: 7. Germline CDR1 and CDR2: SGHRS and YFSETQ.

This clone was found a few times. The chain uses TRBV15 and TRBJ2-1; 7 bases match TRBD1. Germline lookup yields CDR1 LNHNV and CDR2 YYDKDF (reference sequence). With V trimmed by 0 bases and J by 4 bases, 12 bases remained unmatched. The CDR3 covers 18 residues. The CDR3 DNA reads TGTGCCACCAGCAGAGATGTCGGGACAGCCCCTAAATACAATGAGCAGTTCTTC. Translation: CATSRDVGTAPKYNEQFF. Together with reference TRBV15 and TRBJ2-1, the CDR3 gives the full variable domain: DAMVIQNPRYQVTQFGKPVTLSCSQTLNHNVMYWYQQKSSQAPKLLFHYYDKDFNNEADTPDNFQSRRPNTSFCFLDIRSPGLGDTAMYLCATSRDVGTAPKYNEQFFGPGTRLTVL.

The chain is built from TRBV6-6 and TRBJ2-7; TRBD1 aligns across 7 bases. After removal of 5 bases from V and 2 bases from J, the junction contained 3 bases not matched to a gene. Germline V gives CDR1 MNHNY, CDR2 SVGAGI (reference sequence). The CDR3 is 13 amino acids. As DNA, the CDR3 is TGTGCCAGCAGTCGGGACAGTCCCTACGAGCAGTACTTC. Its protein is CASSRDSPYEQYF.

This clone was seen a handful of times. The rearrangement uses TRBV5-1 and TRBJ2-6; the match to TRBD1 covers 10 bases. The CDR3 loop spans 17 amino acids. Germline values: CDR1 SGHRS, CDR2 YFSETQ. Germline trimming cut 7 bases from V and 0 bases from J; bases unmatched to any gene: 7. The CDR3 DNA sequence: TGCGCCAGCTTTCCGACAGGGGGCCTCTCTGGGGCCAACGTCCTGACTTTC. It specifies CASFPTGGLSGANVLTF.

The gene calls are TRBV2 and TRBJ2-7; weak D call: TRBD1 (6 bases). The CDR3 runs to 15 residues. Per germline, CDR1 SNHLY and CDR2 FYNNEI. The V and J ends lost 1 base and 3 bases respectively, with 13 bases between them. The DNA for the CDR3 is TGTGCCAGCAGTGAAGACCGCCAGGGGAACTACGAGCAGTACTTC. Its protein product is CASSEDRQGNYEQYF. Together with reference TRBV2 and TRBJ2-7, the CDR3 gives the full variable domain: EPEVTQTPSHQVTQMGQEVILRCVPISNHLYFYWYRQILGQKVEFLVSFYNNEISEKSEIFDDQFSVERPDGSNFTLKIRSTKLEDSAMYFCASSEDRQGNYEQYFGPGTRLTVT.

The chain combines TRBV6-5 with TRBJ2-3; D is perhaps TRBD1 (6 bases). CDR3 length equals 11 residues. V shed 5 bases and J shed 10 bases, with 10 bases lying between them. Looked up from germline, CDR1 is MNHEY and CDR2 is SVGAGI. Here the CDR3 reads CASSQGFAQYF. The CDR3 DNA follows: TGTGCCAGCAGTCAGGGGTTCGCGCAGTATTTT.

This clone appeared a single time. The chain links TRBV5-4 to TRBJ2-1; 7 bases match TRBD1. Trimming took 5 bases from V and 5 from J; bases not matched to a gene: 4. Germline lookup yields CDR1 SGHNT and CDR2 YYREEE (reference sequence). This CDR3 comprises 13 residues. CDR3 sequence (DNA): TGTGCCAGCAGGATCGGGACAGACAATGAGCAGTTCTTC. Protein product: CASRIGTDNEQFF.

CDR3 sequence: CASSPPPEPQHF. The CDR3 DNA sequence: TGTGCCAGCAGTCCTCCCCCCGAGCCCCAGCATTTT. The chain recombines TRBV28 with TRBJ1-5; D gene ambiguous. Germline lookup yields CDR1 MDHEN and CDR2 SYDVKM. Trimming cost V 5 bases and J 8 bases, with 10 bases left between them. The CDR3 loop spans 12 amino acids.

The rearrangement links TRBV5-5 to TRBJ1-4; the D is unclear. Germline V gene lookup returns CDR1 SGHKS and CDR2 YYEKEE (reference sequence). The CDR3 has 15 residues. V dropped 1 base and J dropped 0 bases, with 7 bases sitting between them. CDR3 protein: CASSLQHPTNEKLFF. CDR3 DNA sequence: TGTGCCAGCAGCTTGCAGCACCCAACTAATGAAAAACTGTTTTTT.

The J gene is TRBJ2-7, the V gene TRBV25-1, with 11 bases fitting TRBD1. CDR1 and CDR2 (germline): MGHDK, SYGVNS. The CDR3 extends over 13 amino acids. With 9 bases clipped from V and 2 bases from J, the junction kept 3 bases outside the gene matches. CDR3 loop: CARGTGGAYEQYF. In nucleotides, the CDR3 is TGTGCCAGGGGGACAGGGGGTGCCTACGAGCAGTACTTC.

V is TRBV7-8 and J is TRBJ1-5; no firm D call. The length of the CDR3 is 16 residues. V was trimmed by 5 bases and J by 0 bases, leaving 14 bases between them. In germline, CDR1 is SGHVS, CDR2 FQNEAQ. The chain's CDR3 is CASSRLGEDSNQPQHF. CDR3 DNA: TGTGCCAGCAGCCGTTTAGGCGAAGATAGCAATCAGCCCCAGCATTTT.

Concerning this clone: Other DNA sequences in the sample encode the same CDR3. The V and J genes are TRBV20-1 and TRBJ1-1; D is ambiguous. The CDR3 length is 10 residues. Deletions cut 2 bases from V and 5 bases from J, with 3 bases between. The germline CDR1 and CDR2 sequences are DFQATT and SNEGSKA (reference sequence). The CDR3 DNA is TGCAGTGCTAGAAGGACTGAAGCTTTCTTT. It specifies CSARRTEAFF.

The chain joins TRBV7-3 to TRBJ1-1; D perhaps matches TRBD1 (5 bases). This CDR3 region has 13 residues. Germline V CDR1 and CDR2: SGHTA, FQGTGA. Trimming pared 3 bases from V and 4 bases from J, leaving 9 bases between. The CDR3 loop is CASSFQQGTEAFF. The CDR3 bases are TGTGCCAGCAGCTTTCAGCAGGGCACTGAAGCTTTCTTT.

On this clone: The same CDR3 is also encoded by other DNA sequences in this sample. The chain has TRBV4-1 and TRBJ1-1; D gene uncertain. CDR3 length equals 12 residues. Germline V gene data show CDR1 as MGHRA and CDR2 as YSYEKL. The germline V and J ends were trimmed by 2 bases and 4 bases, with 5 bases remaining between them. This CDR3 reads CASSQRTTEAFF. The CDR3 DNA sequence: TGCGCCAGCAGCCAACGGACCACTGAAGCTTTCTTT.

This chain links TRBV6-1 with TRBJ2-2; TRBD1 agrees at 10 bases. V lost 6 bases, J lost 7 bases, and 5 bases stayed unmatched. The CDR3 has 14 residues. Germline-derived CDR1 and CDR2 are MNHNS and SASEGT. The CDR3 coding sequence is TGTGCCAGCAGCGACAGGGGGCGGGGCGGGGAGCTGTTTTTT. Protein: CASSDRGRGGELFF.

For this clone: This may be a read error: a much more frequent sequence differs by one nucleotide. The rearrangement uses TRBV14 and TRBJ2-5; 9 bases map to TRBD1. Germline loops: CDR1 SGHDN, CDR2 FVKESK. The CDR3 is 13 amino acids. Trimming took 4 bases from V and 4 from J; bases not matched to a gene: 1. CDR3 residues: CASSPTGGETQYF. DNA for the CDR3: TGTGCCAGCAGCCCGACAGGGGGAGAGACCCAGTACTTC.

This rearrangement joins TRBV11-2 to TRBJ1-1; a weak D match, TRBD1 (6 bases). The ends were cut back, 5 bases at V and 4 bases at J, with 14 bases in the middle. The CDR3 loop spans 14 amino acids. Looked up from germline, CDR1 is SGHAT and CDR2 is FQNNGV. The CDR3: CASSLRGAATEAFF. The CDR3 region has the DNA TGTGCCAGCAGCCTGAGGGGGGCGGCCACTGAAGCTTTCTTT.

This chain links TRBV2 with TRBJ1-1; TRBD1 matches at 11 bases. This CDR3 comprises 15 residues. The germline V gene encodes CDR1 SNHLY and CDR2 FYNNEI. V gave up 5 bases and J gave up 3 bases; unmatched junction bases: 5. The CDR3 DNA reads as TGTGCCAGCAGTAAGCGGACAGGGGGCTACACTGAAGCTTTCTTT. It codes for CASSKRTGGYTEAFF.

The V call is TRBV5-3, the J call TRBJ2-1; tentative D call: TRBD1 (5 bases). TRBV5-3 is an ORF for which the function is uncertain. Trimming cost V 4 bases and J 2 bases, with 13 bases left between them. The CDR3 sequence is 15 residues long. Here the CDR3 DNA reads TGTGCCAGAAGCCCCAGGGATAGGCCCTACAATGAGCAGTTCTTC. Translated, it gives CARSPRDRPYNEQFF.

The gene calls are TRBV6-6 and TRBJ2-5; TRBD2 is a possible D gene (7 bases). V was cut by 2 bases and J by 5 bases, with 12 bases left in between. The germline CDR1 and CDR2 sequences are MNHNY and SVGAGI (reference sequence). The CDR3 is 14 residues long. Here the CDR3 reads CASSYRGAGETQYF. In DNA form, the CDR3 reads TGTGCCAGCAGTTACCGGGGGGCAGGGGAGACCCAGTACTTC.